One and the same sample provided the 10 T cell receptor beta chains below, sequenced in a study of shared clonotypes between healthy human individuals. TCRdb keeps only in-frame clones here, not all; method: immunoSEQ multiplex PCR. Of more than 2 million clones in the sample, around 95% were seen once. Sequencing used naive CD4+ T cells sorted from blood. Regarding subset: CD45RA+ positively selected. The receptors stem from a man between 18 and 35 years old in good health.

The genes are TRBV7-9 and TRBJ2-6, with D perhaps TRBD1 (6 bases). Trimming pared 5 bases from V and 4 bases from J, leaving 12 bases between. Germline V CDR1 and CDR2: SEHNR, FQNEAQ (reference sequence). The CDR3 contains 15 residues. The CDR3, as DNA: TGTGCCAGCAGCAAACAGGGACCGGGGGCCAACGTCCTGACTTTC. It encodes CASSKQGPGANVLTF. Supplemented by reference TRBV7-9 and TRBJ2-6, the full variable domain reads DTGVSQNPRHKITKRGQNVTFRCDPISEHNRLYWYRQTLGQGPEFLTYFQNEAQLEKSRLLSDRFSAERPKGSFSTLEIQRTEQGDSAMYLCASSKQGPGANVLTFGAGSRLTVL.

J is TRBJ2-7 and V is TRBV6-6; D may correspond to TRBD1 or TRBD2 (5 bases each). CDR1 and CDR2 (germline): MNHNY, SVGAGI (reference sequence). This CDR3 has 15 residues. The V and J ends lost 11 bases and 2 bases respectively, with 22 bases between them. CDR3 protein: CASLRAQDSTYEQYF. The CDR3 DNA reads TGTGCCTCCCTAAGGGCACAGGACTCTACCTACGAGCAGTACTTC.

The CDR3 bases are TGTGCCAGCAGCTCCTATCGATTTCAGCCCCAGCATTTT. This encodes CASSSYRFQPQHF. The J gene is TRBJ1-5, the V gene TRBV11-2, with unresolved D. The CDR3 has 13 residues. Per germline, CDR1 SGHAT and CDR2 FQNNGV. V was trimmed by 4 bases and J by 6 bases, leaving 10 bases between them.

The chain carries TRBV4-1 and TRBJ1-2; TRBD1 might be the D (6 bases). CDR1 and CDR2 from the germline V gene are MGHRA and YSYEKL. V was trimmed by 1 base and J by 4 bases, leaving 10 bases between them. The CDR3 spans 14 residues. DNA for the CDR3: TGCGCCAGCAGCCAAGCTGGGGGGCCCTATGGCTACACCTTC. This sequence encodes CASSQAGGPYGYTF.

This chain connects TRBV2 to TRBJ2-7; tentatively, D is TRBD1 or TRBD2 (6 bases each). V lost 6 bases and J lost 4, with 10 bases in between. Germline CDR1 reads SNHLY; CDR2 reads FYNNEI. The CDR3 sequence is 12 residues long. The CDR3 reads CASSQGTYEQYF. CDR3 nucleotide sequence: TGTGCCAGCAGCCAGGGGACTTACGAGCAGTACTTC.

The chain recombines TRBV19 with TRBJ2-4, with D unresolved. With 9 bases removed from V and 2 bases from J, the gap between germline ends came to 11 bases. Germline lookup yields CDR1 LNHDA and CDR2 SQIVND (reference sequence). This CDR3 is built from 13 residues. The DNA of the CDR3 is TGTGCCAGCGTAGGGTATCCCAAAAACATTCAGTACTTC. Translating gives CASVGYPKNIQYF.

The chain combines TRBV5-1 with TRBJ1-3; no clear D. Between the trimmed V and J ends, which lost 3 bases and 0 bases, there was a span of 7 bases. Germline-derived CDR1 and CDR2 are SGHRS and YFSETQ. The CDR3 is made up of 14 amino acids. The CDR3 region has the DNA TGCGCCAGCAGCTCCATGGGCTCTGGAAACACCATATATTTT. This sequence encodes CASSSMGSGNTIYF. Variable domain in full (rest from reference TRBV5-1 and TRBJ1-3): KAGVTQTPRYLIKTRGQQVTLSCSPISGHRSVSWYQQTPGQGLQFLFEYFSETQRNKGNFPGRFSGRQFSNSRSEMNVSTLELGDSALYLCASSSMGSGNTIYFGEGSWLTVV.

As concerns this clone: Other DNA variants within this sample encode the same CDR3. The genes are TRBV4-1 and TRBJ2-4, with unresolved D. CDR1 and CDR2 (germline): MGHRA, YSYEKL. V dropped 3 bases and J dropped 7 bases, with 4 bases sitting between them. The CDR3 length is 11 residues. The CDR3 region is CASSQANIQYF. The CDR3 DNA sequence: TGCGCCAGCAGCCAGGCGAACATTCAGTACTTC.

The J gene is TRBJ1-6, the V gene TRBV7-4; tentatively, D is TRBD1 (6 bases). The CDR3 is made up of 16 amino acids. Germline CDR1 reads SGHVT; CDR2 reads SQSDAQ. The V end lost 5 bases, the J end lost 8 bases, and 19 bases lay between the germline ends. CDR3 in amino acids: CASSPDRSPLDSPLHF. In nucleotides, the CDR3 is TGTGCCAGCAGCCCAGACAGGTCCCCTCTTGATTCACCCCTCCACTTT.

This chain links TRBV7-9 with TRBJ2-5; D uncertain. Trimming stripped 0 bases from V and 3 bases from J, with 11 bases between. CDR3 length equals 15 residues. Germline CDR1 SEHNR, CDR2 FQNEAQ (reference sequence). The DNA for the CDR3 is TGTGCCAGCAGCTTAGCGCTCCCAGTTAAAGAGACCCAGTACTTC. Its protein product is CASSLALPVKETQYF.